Sequencing of this TCR beta chain was carried out in a study of human CD8 memory T cell subsets. Researchers made TCR beta libraries via UMI-labeled 5' RACE. TCRdb re-called the 5' RACE reads; one entry per CDR3 protein, DNA not given. This sample's table reports fewer than 8,000 distinct CDR3 sequences. Buffy coats of healthy donors provided the PBMC used. Germline values: CDR1 MNHEY, CDR2 SMNVEV (reference sequence). This CDR3 has 16 amino acids. This clonotype was obtained from a human donor in good health. The V call is TRBV27, the J call TRBJ2-3; the D call of TRBD1 rests on TCRdb alone, since no DNA is present to check it. Sequencing used CD8+ T cells from PBMCs. The CDR3 loop is CASSPGTGAFTDTQYF.